Below are 16 T cell receptor beta chains sequenced from a single sample in a study of T cell clones after liver transplantation. This table comes from immunoSEQ multiplex PCR, and its TCRdb copy is limited to in-frame clones, with some not included. The table records some 110,000 clones, just over 90% of them present only once. Sequencing was performed on CD4+ T cells from blood, taken 12 months after liver transplant. These receptors were taken from a human patient who received a liver transplant. Some T cells may have originated in the graft donor.

The chain recombines TRBV4-3 with TRBJ2-1, with D perhaps TRBD1 (7 bases). The CDR3 sequence is 19 residues long. Trimming took 0 bases from V and 4 from J, leaving 22 bases between them. Per the germline V gene, CDR1 is LGHNA and CDR2 is YSLEER. The CDR3 loop is CASSQELQGGGRSYNEQFF. In DNA, the CDR3 is TGCGCCAGCAGCCAAGAATTGCAGGGGGGAGGTCGGTCTTACAATGAGCAGTTCTTC.

The rearrangement joins TRBV2 to TRBJ2-7; D perhaps matches TRBD1 (6 bases). CDR1 is SNHLY and CDR2 is FYNNEI in the germline V gene. V lost 3 bases and J 1 base, leaving 19 bases between the germline ends. The CDR3 contains 17 residues. CDR3 sequence (DNA): TGTGCCAGCAGTGATATCTCTGAACCTAGGGGGTCCTACGAGCAGTACTTC. Amino acids: CASSDISEPRGSYEQYF.

The gene calls are TRBV11-2 and TRBJ2-7, with D perhaps matching TRBD1 (6 bases). CDR3 length equals 13 residues. Germline V lookup: CDR1 SGHAT, CDR2 FQNNGV. The ends were cut back, 2 bases at V and 6 bases at J, with 11 bases in the middle. The CDR3 nucleotides are TGTGCCAGCAGCTTAATCAGGGGAGTCGAGCAGTACTTC. Residues: CASSLIRGVEQYF.

This chain connects TRBV9 to TRBJ2-2, with D possibly matching TRBD2 (6 bases). Germline CDR1 is SGDLS and CDR2 is YYNGEE. There are 16 residues in the CDR3. V was trimmed by 0 bases and J by 0 bases, leaving 9 bases between them. CDR3 in amino acids: CASSVGLAANTGELFF. DNA of the CDR3: TGTGCCAGCAGCGTAGGGTTAGCGGCGAACACCGGGGAGCTGTTTTTT.

The chain combines TRBV11-2 with TRBJ1-1; D is ambiguous. In germline, CDR1 is SGHAT, CDR2 FQNNGV. Trimming cost V 6 bases and J 4 bases, with 12 bases left between them. The CDR3 totals 13 residues. Here the CDR3 reads CASSHPRFTEAFF. CDR3 coding DNA: TGTGCCAGCAGTCATCCAAGGTTCACTGAAGCTTTCTTT. Supplemented by reference TRBV11-2 and TRBJ1-1, the full variable domain reads EAGVAQSPRYKIIEKRQSVAFWCNPISGHATLYWYQQILGQGPKLLIQFQNNGVVDDSQLPKDRFSAERLKGVDSTLKIQPAKLEDSAVYLCASSHPRFTEAFFGQGTRLTVV.

This chain uses TRBV9 with TRBJ1-1, with a possible D match to TRBD1 (5 bases). The CDR3 is 14 amino acids. Germline-derived CDR1 and CDR2 are SGDLS and YYNGEE. Trimming stripped 3 bases from V and 1 base from J, with 10 bases between. CDR3 coding DNA: TGTGCCAGCAGCGCCCTGACAGCGAACACTGAAGCTTTCTTT. As protein: CASSALTANTEAFF.

The CDR3 DNA is TGTGCCAGCAGCTTGACAGCGATCTATGGCTACACCTTC. It codes for CASSLTAIYGYTF. The V gene is TRBV5-8, the J gene TRBJ1-2; D is unclear. The germline V and J ends were trimmed by 1 base and 4 bases, with 8 bases remaining between them. This CDR3 is 13 amino acids long. The germline V gene encodes CDR1 SGHTS and CDR2 YDEGEE.

The chain uses TRBV5-6 and TRBJ1-4; D ambiguous. Germline assignment: CDR1 SGHDT and CDR2 YYEEEE. The CDR3 contains 17 residues. The V end lost 0 bases, the J end lost 1 base, and 13 bases lay between the germline ends. In DNA form, the CDR3 reads TGTGCCAGCAGCTTGGCTCTGGGGTTTGAAACTAATGAAAAACTGTTTTTT. Amino acid sequence: CASSLALGFETNEKLFF. The whole variable domain, filled in from reference TRBV5-6 and TRBJ1-4, reads DAGVTQSPTHLIKTRGQQVTLRCSPKSGHDTVSWYQQALGQGPQFIFQYYEEEERQRGNFPDRFSGHQFPNYSSELNVNALLLGDSALYLCASSLALGFETNEKLFFGSGTQLSVL.

The V call is TRBV5-1, the J call TRBJ2-1; a possible D gene is TRBD2 (7 bases). Germline CDR1 is SGHRS and CDR2 is YFSETQ. V lost 1 base and J 8 bases, leaving 13 bases between the germline ends. The CDR3 is 14 residues long. CDR3 sequence (DNA): TGCGCCAGCAGCTTGTACTCGGGGGGCGATGAGCAGTTCTTC. Protein: CASSLYSGGDEQFF.

The V and J genes are TRBV27 and TRBJ2-6; D gene ambiguous. Germline V CDR1 and CDR2: MNHEY, SMNVEV (reference sequence). V dropped 7 bases and J dropped 4 bases, with 20 bases sitting between them. CDR3 length: 17 residues. The CDR3 region has the DNA TGTGCCAGCACCCCGGCGGCAGGCATCGCCGGGGCCAACGTCCTGACTTTC. Encoded protein: CASTPAAGIAGANVLTF.

This chain connects TRBV10-3 to TRBJ2-4, with a weak D call TRBD1 (8 bases). The CDR3 is 15 residues long. Germline lookup yields CDR1 ENHRY and CDR2 SYGVKD. The V and J ends lost 5 bases and 8 bases respectively, with 19 bases between them. CDR3 DNA: TGTGCCATCAGTATCGCAGGGGGCGGGAGTGACATTCAGTACTTC. Amino acids: CAISIAGGGSDIQYF.

V gene TRBV11-3 combines with J gene TRBJ2-7, with D tentatively TRBD1 or TRBD2 (5 bases each). This CDR3 has 13 amino acids. Trimming stripped 4 bases from V and 7 bases from J, with 14 bases between. The germline V gene encodes CDR1 SGHNT and CDR2 YENEEA. This chain's CDR3 is CASSSPDRGEQYF. The CDR3 DNA reads as TGTGCCAGCAGCTCGCCCGACAGAGGGGAGCAGTACTTC.

This clone was counted between two and nine times. The rearrangement uses TRBV6-5 and TRBJ2-7, with a weak D call TRBD2 (6 bases). Germline V gene sequence: CDR1 MNHEY, CDR2 SVGAGI. The CDR3 has 13 amino acids. V was cut by 6 bases and J by 3 bases, with 12 bases left in between. The CDR3 loop reads CASSPRLDYEQYF. As DNA, the CDR3 is TGTGCCAGCAGCCCTAGACTAGACTACGAGCAGTACTTC.

This clone has just one count. The chain employs TRBV5-1 and TRBJ2-3; 7 nucleotides agree with TRBD1. This CDR3 spans 16 amino acids. V dropped 4 bases and J dropped 0; count of bases not matched to a gene: 8. Germline CDR1 and CDR2: SGHRS and YFSETQ. The CDR3 protein is CASSKTGSASTDTQYF. The DNA for the CDR3 is TGCGCCAGCAGCAAGACAGGGTCCGCGAGCACAGATACGCAGTATTTT.

The rearrangement joins TRBV21-1 to TRBJ2-7. TRBV21-1 is classified as a pseudogene. CDR3 length equals 11 residues. The CDR3 bases are TGTGCCAGCAGCAAGTCCTACGAGCAGTACTTC. Its protein is CASSKSYEQYF.

V usage is TRBV11-3 and J usage is TRBJ2-5; TRBD2 might be the D (5 bases). The CDR3 consists of 16 residues. CDR1 SGHNT and CDR2 YENEEA come from the germline V gene. The V and J ends lost 5 bases and 1 base respectively, with 17 bases between them. The CDR3 coding sequence is TGTGCCAGCAGCCACAGCATGCGGGCCCGCCAAGAGACCCAGTACTTC. Translated: CASSHSMRARQETQYF.